The next 28 T cell receptor beta chains were all read from a single sample in a study of graft-versus-host responses after intestinal transplantation. Their specific antigens are unknown. The data were produced by immunoSEQ multiplex PCR, yet TCRdb's version contains in-frame clones alone and is incomplete. This table holds tens of thousands of clones, roughly 89% found once. Sample: unstimulated CD4+ T cells sorted from spleen or lymph node cells, taken before intestinal transplant. The receptors shown here come from a human donor who received an intestinal transplant.

The CDR3 DNA follows: TGTGCCAGCAGTGAAAGTCCAGCGGGAAGTTGGGAGACCCAGTACTTC. Residues: CASSESPAGSWETQYF. The rearrangement uses TRBV25-1 and TRBJ2-5; 7 bases match TRBD2. The V gene end was trimmed by 2 bases and the J gene end by 5 bases; junction bases not matched to a gene: 11. The CDR3 has 16 amino acids. Germline V gene data show CDR1 as MGHDK and CDR2 as SYGVNS.

This CDR3 reads CASGLGRQGADEAFF. The CDR3 DNA sequence: TGTGCTAGTGGTTTGGGGCGACAGGGGGCGGATGAAGCTTTCTTT. V gene TRBV12-5 combines with J gene TRBJ1-1; TRBD1 aligns across 10 bases. Germline V gene data show CDR1 as LGHNT and CDR2 as FRNRAP. This CDR3 spans 15 amino acids. Trimming at V came to 1 base and at J to 7 bases, leaving 6 bases not matched to a gene.

V usage is TRBV6-5 and J usage is TRBJ2-1; D not certain. This CDR3 contains 15 residues. With 6 bases removed from V and 2 bases from J, the gap between germline ends came to 14 bases. Germline lookup yields CDR1 MNHEY and CDR2 SVGAGI. The chain's CDR3 is CASSNGGSTYNEQFF. The CDR3 DNA reads TGTGCCAGCAGCAACGGCGGCAGCACCTACAATGAGCAGTTCTTC.

The chain has TRBV5-4 and TRBJ1-2, with D possibly TRBD1 on 5 matching bases. The CDR3 is made up of 14 amino acids. Germline CDR1 SGHNT, CDR2 YYREEE (reference sequence). Trimming pared 4 bases from V and 5 bases from J, leaving 15 bases between. DNA of the CDR3: TGTGCCAGCAGCCTCTGGACACGACCATATGGCTACACCTTC. Amino acids: CASSLWTRPYGYTF.

V is TRBV5-1 and J is TRBJ1-1; 8 bases are shared with TRBD1. Germline V gives CDR1 SGHRS, CDR2 YFSETQ. The CDR3 has 14 amino acids. Unmatched junction bases numbered 2, after V lost 0 bases and J lost 4 bases. This chain's CDR3 is CASSLETGGTEAFF. The CDR3 nucleotides read TGCGCCAGCAGCTTGGAAACAGGGGGCACTGAAGCTTTCTTT. The variable domain in full, with the rest retrieved from reference TRBV5-1 and TRBJ1-1, is KAGVTQTPRYLIKTRGQQVTLSCSPISGHRSVSWYQQTPGQGLQFLFEYFSETQRNKGNFPGRFSGRQFSNSRSEMNVSTLELGDSALYLCASSLETGGTEAFFGQGTRLTVV.

This chain connects TRBV6-5 to TRBJ2-7; D assignment may be TRBD1 or TRBD2 (5 bases each). The CDR3 has 15 amino acids. Germline lookup yields CDR1 MNHEY and CDR2 SVGAGI. Between the trimmed V and J ends, which lost 2 bases and 4 bases, there was a span of 15 bases. CDR3 nucleotide sequence: TGTGCCAGCAGTTACAGGCCAGGGACGATGTACGAGCAGTACTTC. It encodes CASSYRPGTMYEQYF.

The chain recombines TRBV7-3 with TRBJ2-3; TRBD1 is a possible D gene (6 bases). In germline, CDR1 is SGHTA, CDR2 FQGTGA. This CDR3 comprises 14 residues. V was clipped by 2 bases and J by 5 bases, with 11 bases between them. In nucleotides, the CDR3 is TGTGCCAGCAGCTTAGGGGGCGTAAAAGATACGCAGTATTTT. Its protein product is CASSLGGVKDTQYF.

A single count supports this clone. This rearrangement joins TRBV7-6 to TRBJ1-2; D gene ambiguous. The CDR3 runs to 13 residues. In germline, CDR1 is SGHVS, CDR2 FNYEAQ. V gave up 0 bases and J gave up 5 bases, with 7 bases separating them. CDR3 in DNA: TGTGCCAGCAGCTTAGCGCTCGATTATGGCTACACCTTC. This codes for CASSLALDYGYTF.

This chain joins TRBV5-1 and TRBJ2-1; 7 bases are shared with TRBD1. The V and J ends lost 5 bases and 4 bases, in that order; junction bases with no gene match: 6. Per germline, CDR1 SGHRS and CDR2 YFSETQ. The CDR3 runs to 14 residues. Here the CDR3 reads CASSGTDPYNEQFF. The CDR3 nucleotides are TGCGCCAGCAGTGGGACAGACCCTTACAATGAGCAGTTCTTC.

The chain uses TRBV27 and TRBJ1-4; 7 bases agree with TRBD1. This CDR3 is built from 16 residues. V lost 5 bases, J lost 4 bases, and 10 bases stayed unmatched. Per the germline V gene, CDR1 is MNHEY and CDR2 is SMNVEV (reference sequence). The CDR3 nucleotides are TGTGCCAGCAGTGCCGACAGGGACAGCCATAATGAAAAACTGTTTTTT. This sequence encodes CASSADRDSHNEKLFF. The full variable domain, with the rest looked up from reference TRBV27 and TRBJ1-4, is EAQVTQNPRYLITVTGKKLTVTCSQNMNHEYMSWYRQDPGLGLRQIYYSMNVEVTDKGDVPEGYKVSRKEKRNFPLILESPSPNQTSLYFCASSADRDSHNEKLFFGSGTQLSVL.

The CDR3 protein is CATKDRGDTEAFF. The CDR3, as DNA: TGTGCCACCAAGGACAGGGGGGACACTGAAGCTTTCTTT. V and J are TRBV2 and TRBJ1-1; 10 positions agree with TRBD1. Germline loops: CDR1 SNHLY, CDR2 FYNNEI. The trim removed 10 bases at V and 3 bases at J, leaving 5 bases unmatched. This CDR3 region has 13 residues.

This chain links TRBV6-1 with TRBJ1-1; D not certain. The V gene lost 3 bases and the J gene lost 6 bases, with 8 bases spanning the gap. Germline CDR1 is MNHNS and CDR2 is SASEGT. This CDR3 is 12 amino acids long. The CDR3 sequence: CASSERRAEAFF. In DNA form, the CDR3 reads TGTGCCAGCAGTGAGCGGAGGGCTGAAGCTTTCTTT.

Here the CDR3 reads CAWNEEWGTYEQYF. As DNA, the CDR3 is TGTGCCTGGAACGAAGAGTGGGGAACATACGAGCAGTACTTC. V is TRBV30 and J is TRBJ2-7; D uncertain. Germline CDR1 reads GTSNPN; CDR2 reads SVGIG (reference sequence). This CDR3 comprises 14 residues. V dropped 4 bases and J dropped 4 bases, with 17 bases sitting between them. Variable domain in full (rest from reference TRBV30 and TRBJ2-7): SQTIHQWPATLVQPVGSPLSLECTVEGTSNPNLYWYRQAAGRGLQLLFYSVGIGQISSEVPQNLSASRPQDRQFILSSKKLLLSDSGFYLCAWNEEWGTYEQYFGPGTRLTVT.

This clone has a single count. Here the CDR3 reads CAWSYGTSGRETQYF. CDR3 nucleotide sequence: TGTGCCTGGAGTTACGGGACTAGCGGGAGGGAGACCCAGTACTTC. The chain employs TRBV30 and TRBJ2-5; TRBD2 aligns across 15 bases. CDR1 is GTSNPN, CDR2 SVGIG, per germline (reference sequence). J gave up 5 bases and V 2 bases, and 3 bases lay outside the gene matches. The CDR3 contains 15 residues.

V is TRBV6-1 and J is TRBJ2-1; 10 nucleotides line up with TRBD2. The CDR3 is 16 amino acids. Germline CDR1 and CDR2: MNHNS and SASEGT. The J segment lost 2 bases and the V segment lost 4 bases, leaving 5 bases of the junction unmatched. The CDR3: CASSALAGVAYNEQFF. CDR3 DNA sequence: TGTGCCAGCAGTGCTCTAGCGGGAGTTGCCTACAATGAGCAGTTCTTC.

The V gene is TRBV6-4, the J gene TRBJ2-1, with D possibly matching TRBD2 (5 bases). V shed 7 bases and J shed 3 bases, with 22 bases lying between them. This CDR3 comprises 17 residues. Germline V lookup: CDR1 MRHNA, CDR2 SNTAGT. CDR3 nucleotides: TGTGCCAGCAATGCCACCGGAGGCGGACCTTTCTACAATGAGCAGTTCTTC. Translation gives CASNATGGGPFYNEQFF.

The V gene is TRBV18, the J gene TRBJ2-5; D is ambiguous. Germline V CDR1 and CDR2: KGHSH, LQKENI. This CDR3 comprises 11 residues. The V end lost 4 bases, the J end lost 2 bases, and 2 bases lay between the germline ends. The CDR3 DNA follows: TGTGCCAGCTCACGGCAAGAGACCCAGTACTTC. Translation gives CASSRQETQYF.

The chain uses TRBV15 and TRBJ2-2; D is uncertain. Per germline, CDR1 LNHNV and CDR2 YYDKDF (reference sequence). Trimming took off 0 bases at V and 4 bases at J, with 12 bases between the two ends. The CDR3 totals 16 residues. The CDR3 DNA reads TGTGCCACCAGCAGAGATCGGGTCCGTACCACCGGGGAGCTGTTTTTT. It specifies CATSRDRVRTTGELFF.

The rearrangement uses TRBV11-2 and TRBJ2-7, with 7 bases identical to TRBD1. V gave up 3 bases and J gave up 3 bases; unmatched junction bases: 5. This CDR3 is built from 14 residues. CDR1 is SGHAT, CDR2 FQNNGV, per germline. This CDR3 reads CASSFTRGNYEQYF. CDR3 in DNA: TGTGCCAGCAGCTTTACCAGGGGGAACTACGAGCAGTACTTC. Full variable domain (rest looked up from reference TRBV11-2 and TRBJ2-7): EAGVAQSPRYKIIEKRQSVAFWCNPISGHATLYWYQQILGQGPKLLIQFQNNGVVDDSQLPKDRFSAERLKGVDSTLKIQPAKLEDSAVYLCASSFTRGNYEQYFGPGTRLTVT.

This sequence joins TRBV19 and TRBJ2-1, with 8 nucleotides matching TRBD2. The CDR3 consists of 15 residues. Germline CDR1 and CDR2: LNHDA and SQIVND (reference sequence). J lost 8 bases, V lost 5 bases, and 11 bases had no gene match. The CDR3 region has the DNA TGTGCCAGTAGTCCCCCGGGAGGGGGTATATATGAGCAGTTCTTC. Translated, it gives CASSPPGGGIYEQFF. The full variable domain, its missing parts supplied by reference TRBV19 and TRBJ2-1, is DGGITQSPKYLFRKEGQNVTLSCEQNLNHDAMYWYRQDPGQGLRLIYYSQIVNDFQKGDIAEGYSVSREKKESFPLTVTSAQKNPTAFYLCASSPPGGGIYEQFFGPGTRLTVL.

This chain connects TRBV5-1 to TRBJ1-1; TRBD1 matches 8 bases. CDR1 is SGHRS, CDR2 YFSETQ, per germline. J lost 4 bases, V lost 4 bases, and 12 bases had no gene match. The CDR3 runs to 16 residues. CDR3 amino acids: CASSPRTGLLSTEAFF. CDR3 DNA: TGCGCCAGCAGCCCTCGGACAGGGCTGTTGAGCACTGAAGCTTTCTTT.

The rearrangement uses TRBV6-5 and TRBJ1-4, with TRBD1 matching 8 bases. The V and J ends lost 4 bases and 5 bases, in that order; junction bases with no gene match: 6. This CDR3 contains 15 residues. Germline CDR1 MNHEY, CDR2 SVGAGI. In DNA form, the CDR3 reads TGTGCCAGCAGTTCCAGGGGGCGCGGGAATGAAAAACTGTTTTTT. It encodes CASSSRGRGNEKLFF.

V gene TRBV7-2 combines with J gene TRBJ2-1; maybe TRBD2 (6 bases). In germline, CDR1 is SGHTA, CDR2 FQGNSA. The V end lost 1 base, the J end lost 4 bases, and 14 bases lay between the germline ends. The CDR3 has 16 residues. The CDR3 nucleotides are TGTGCCAGCAGCTTAGGCGCTAGCGAATATTACAATGAGCAGTTCTTC. Translated: CASSLGASEYYNEQFF.

This clone has more than one count but fewer than ten. The chain uses TRBV6-5 and TRBJ2-1, with 8 positions matching TRBD2. The V gene's germline CDR1 is MNHEY and CDR2 SVGAGI. After removal of 2 bases from V and 3 bases from J, the junction contained 3 bases not matched to a gene. The CDR3 extends over 15 amino acids. Here the CDR3 reads CASSYGREDYNEQFF. CDR3 nucleotides: TGTGCCAGCAGTTACGGGCGGGAGGACTACAATGAGCAGTTCTTC.

Written as DNA, the CDR3 is TGTGCCACCAGCACAACGACAGGGGGCTATGAGACCCAGTACTTC. It encodes CATSTTTGGYETQYF. This chain links TRBV15 with TRBJ2-5, with 10 nucleotides matching TRBD1. Per germline, CDR1 LNHNV and CDR2 YYDKDF (reference sequence). There are 15 residues in the CDR3. V was clipped by 4 bases and J by 5 bases; unmatched bases: 7.

The CDR3 here is CAWSKGQGYNEQFF. In DNA form, the CDR3 reads TGTGCCTGGAGTAAGGGACAGGGGTACAATGAGCAGTTCTTC. The chain links TRBV30 to TRBJ2-1; TRBD1 matches 10 bases. V lost 2 bases and J lost 4; bases outside the gene matches: 2. Germline loops: CDR1 GTSNPN, CDR2 SVGIG (reference sequence). This CDR3 has 14 amino acids.

This chain uses TRBV19 with TRBJ1-2; 8 nucleotides agree with TRBD1. The CDR3 sequence is 14 residues long. After removal of 6 bases from V and 5 bases from J, the junction contained 8 bases not matched to a gene. Germline loops: CDR1 LNHDA, CDR2 SQIVND (reference sequence). CDR3 DNA sequence: TGTGCCAGTAGGATGGACAGGGTTCTATATGGCTACACCTTC. It codes for CASRMDRVLYGYTF.

The J gene is TRBJ1-6, the V gene TRBV6-1; maybe TRBD1 (6 bases). CDR3 length equals 17 residues. With 3 bases removed from V and 5 bases from J, the gap between germline ends came to 17 bases. The germline V gene encodes CDR1 MNHNS and CDR2 SASEGT. The CDR3 loop reads CASSEPQGRGDNSPLHF. In nucleotides, the CDR3 is TGTGCCAGCAGTGAGCCTCAGGGGCGAGGGGATAATTCACCCCTCCACTTT.